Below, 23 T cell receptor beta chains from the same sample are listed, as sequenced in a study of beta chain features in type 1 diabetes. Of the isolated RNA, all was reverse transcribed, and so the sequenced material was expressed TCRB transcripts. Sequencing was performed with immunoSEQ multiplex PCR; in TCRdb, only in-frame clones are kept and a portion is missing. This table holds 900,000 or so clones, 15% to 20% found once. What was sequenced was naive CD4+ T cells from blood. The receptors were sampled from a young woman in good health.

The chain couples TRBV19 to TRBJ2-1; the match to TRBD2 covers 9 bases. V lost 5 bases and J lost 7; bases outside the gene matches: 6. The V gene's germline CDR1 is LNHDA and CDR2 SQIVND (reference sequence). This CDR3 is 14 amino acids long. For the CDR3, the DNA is TGTGCCAGTAGTGGCGGGAGGGCTGGGAATGAGCAGTTCTTC. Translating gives CASSGGRAGNEQFF.

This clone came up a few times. For the CDR3, the DNA is TGCGCCAGCAGCTTGATGTCAGCGAACACTGAAGCTTTCTTT. Its protein product is CASSLMSANTEAFF. The V gene is TRBV5-1, the J gene TRBJ1-1; no firm D call. Per germline, CDR1 SGHRS and CDR2 YFSETQ. V lost 1 base and J 1 base, leaving 8 bases between the germline ends. The CDR3 extends over 14 amino acids.

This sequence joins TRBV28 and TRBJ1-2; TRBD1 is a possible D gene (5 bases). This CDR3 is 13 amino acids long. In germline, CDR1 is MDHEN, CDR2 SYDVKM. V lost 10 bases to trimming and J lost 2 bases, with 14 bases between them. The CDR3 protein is CANSIGANYGYTF. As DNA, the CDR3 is TGTGCCAATTCGATAGGGGCGAACTATGGCTACACCTTC.

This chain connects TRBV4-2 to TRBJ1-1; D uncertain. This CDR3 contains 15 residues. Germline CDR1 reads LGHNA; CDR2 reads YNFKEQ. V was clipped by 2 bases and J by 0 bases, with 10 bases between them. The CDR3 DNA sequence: TGTGCCAGCAGCCAACCAGGCTCCATGAACACTGAAGCTTTCTTT. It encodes CASSQPGSMNTEAFF.

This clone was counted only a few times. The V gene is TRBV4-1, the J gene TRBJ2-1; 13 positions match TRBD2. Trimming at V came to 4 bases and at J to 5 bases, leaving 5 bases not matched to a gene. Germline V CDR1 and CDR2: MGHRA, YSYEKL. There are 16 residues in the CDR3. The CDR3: CASSRAGTSGNNEQFF. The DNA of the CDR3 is TGCGCCAGCAGCCGTGCCGGGACTAGCGGGAACAATGAGCAGTTCTTC.

This chain's CDR3 is CASSLVGTGQETQYF. In DNA, the CDR3 is TGTGCCAGCAGCTTAGTAGGGACAGGGCAAGAGACCCAGTACTTC. The chain carries TRBV7-2 and TRBJ2-5; 9 bases align to TRBD1. The length of the CDR3 is 15 residues. The germline V gene has CDR1 SGHTA and CDR2 FQGNSA. V lost 1 base and J lost 2; bases outside the gene matches: 2.

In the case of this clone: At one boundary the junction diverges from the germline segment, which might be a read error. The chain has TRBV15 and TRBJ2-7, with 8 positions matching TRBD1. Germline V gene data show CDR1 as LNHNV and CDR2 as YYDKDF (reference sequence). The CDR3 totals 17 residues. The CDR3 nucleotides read TGTGCCACCAGCCGAGATTCCGGACAGGGTGTTTCCTACGAGCAGTACTTC. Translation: CATSRDSGQGVSYEQYF.

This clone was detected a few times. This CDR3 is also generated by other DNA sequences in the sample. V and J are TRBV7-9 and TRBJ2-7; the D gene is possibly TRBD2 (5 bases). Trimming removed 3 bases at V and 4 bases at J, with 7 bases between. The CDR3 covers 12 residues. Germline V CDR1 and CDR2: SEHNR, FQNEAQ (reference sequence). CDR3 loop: CASSFSAYEQYF. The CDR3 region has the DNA TGTGCCAGCAGCTTTAGCGCTTACGAGCAGTACTTC.

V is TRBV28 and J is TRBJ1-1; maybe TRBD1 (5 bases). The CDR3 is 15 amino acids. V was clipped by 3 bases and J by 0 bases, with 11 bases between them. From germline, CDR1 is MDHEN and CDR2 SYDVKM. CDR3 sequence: CASSFIGALNTEAFF. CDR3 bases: TGTGCCAGCAGTTTTATCGGGGCTCTGAACACTGAAGCTTTCTTT.

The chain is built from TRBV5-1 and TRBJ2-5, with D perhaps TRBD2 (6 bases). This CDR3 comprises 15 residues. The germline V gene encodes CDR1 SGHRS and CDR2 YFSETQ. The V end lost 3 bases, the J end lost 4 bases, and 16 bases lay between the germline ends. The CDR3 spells CASSWGTSGSETQYF. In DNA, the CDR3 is TGCGCCAGCAGCTGGGGGACTTCCGGGTCAGAGACCCAGTACTTC.

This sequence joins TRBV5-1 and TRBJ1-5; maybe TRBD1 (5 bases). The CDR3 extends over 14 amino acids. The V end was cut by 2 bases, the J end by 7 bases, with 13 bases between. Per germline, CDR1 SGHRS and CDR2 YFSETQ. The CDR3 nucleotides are TGCGCCAGCAGCTTTTCCCCGGGGGTCCAGCCCCAGCATTTT. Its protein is CASSFSPGVQPQHF.

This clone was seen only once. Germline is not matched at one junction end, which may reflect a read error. CDR3 in amino acids: CASRMTGNYVYTF. CDR3 nucleotides: TGTGCCAGCAGGATGACAGGGAACTATGTCTACACCTTC. The gene calls are TRBV6-5 and TRBJ1-2; 7 bases align to TRBD1. This CDR3 region has 13 residues. The germline V gene encodes CDR1 MNHEY and CDR2 SVGAGI.

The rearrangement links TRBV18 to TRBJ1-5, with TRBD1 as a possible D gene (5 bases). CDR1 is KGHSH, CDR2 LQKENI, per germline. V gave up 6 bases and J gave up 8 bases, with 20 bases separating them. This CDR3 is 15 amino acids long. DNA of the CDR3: TGTGCCAGCTCGCCGGATGGCGGGGCCGAAAAGCCCCAGCATTTT. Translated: CASSPDGGAEKPQHF.

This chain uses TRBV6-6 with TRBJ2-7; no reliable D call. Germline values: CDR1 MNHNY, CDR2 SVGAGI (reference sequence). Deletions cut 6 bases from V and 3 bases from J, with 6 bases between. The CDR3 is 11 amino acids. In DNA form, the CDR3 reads TGTGCCAGCAGAGATAACTACGAGCAGTACTTC. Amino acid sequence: CASRDNYEQYF.

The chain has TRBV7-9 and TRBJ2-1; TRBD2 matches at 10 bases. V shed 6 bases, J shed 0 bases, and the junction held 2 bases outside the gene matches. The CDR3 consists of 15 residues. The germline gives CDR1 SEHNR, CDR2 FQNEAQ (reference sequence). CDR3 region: CASRPSGSSYNEQFF. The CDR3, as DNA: TGTGCCAGCAGGCCTAGCGGGAGCTCCTACAATGAGCAGTTCTTC.

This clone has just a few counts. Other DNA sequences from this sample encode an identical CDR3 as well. The CDR3 loop is CASSYQETQYF. The CDR3 bases are TGTGCCAGCAGTTACCAAGAGACCCAGTACTTC. V usage is TRBV2 and J usage is TRBJ2-5; the D is unclear. CDR1 SNHLY and CDR2 FYNNEI come from the germline V gene. V shed 5 bases and J shed 0 bases, with 1 base lying between them. The CDR3 contains 11 residues.

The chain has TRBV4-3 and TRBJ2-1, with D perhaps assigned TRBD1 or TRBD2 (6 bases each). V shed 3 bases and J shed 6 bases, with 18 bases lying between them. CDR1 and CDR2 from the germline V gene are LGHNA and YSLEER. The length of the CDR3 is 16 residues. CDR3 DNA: TGCGCCAGCAGCCAGGTTTTCGTAGGGGGGTTCAATGAGCAGTTCTTC. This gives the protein CASSQVFVGGFNEQFF.

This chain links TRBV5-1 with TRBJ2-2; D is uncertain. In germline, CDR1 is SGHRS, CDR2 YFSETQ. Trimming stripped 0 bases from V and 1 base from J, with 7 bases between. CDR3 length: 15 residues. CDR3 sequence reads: CASSLGGMNTGELFF. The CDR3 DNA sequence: TGCGCCAGCAGCTTGGGGGGAATGAACACCGGGGAGCTGTTTTTT. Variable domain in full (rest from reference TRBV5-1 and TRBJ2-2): KAGVTQTPRYLIKTRGQQVTLSCSPISGHRSVSWYQQTPGQGLQFLFEYFSETQRNKGNFPGRFSGRQFSNSRSEMNVSTLELGDSALYLCASSLGGMNTGELFFGEGSRLTVL.

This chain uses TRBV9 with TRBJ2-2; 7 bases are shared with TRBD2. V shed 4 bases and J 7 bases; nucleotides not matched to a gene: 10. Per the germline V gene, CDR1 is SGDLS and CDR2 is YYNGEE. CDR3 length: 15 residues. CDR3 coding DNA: TGTGCCAGCAGCCCCCTATGGGGGGAGGGCGGGGAGCTGTTTTTT. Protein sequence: CASSPLWGEGGELFF.

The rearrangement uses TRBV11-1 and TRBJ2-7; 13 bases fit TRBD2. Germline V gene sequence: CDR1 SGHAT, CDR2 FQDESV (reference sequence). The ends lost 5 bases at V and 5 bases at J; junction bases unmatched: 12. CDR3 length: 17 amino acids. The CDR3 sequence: CASSVGGTSGARNEQYF. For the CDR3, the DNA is TGTGCCAGCAGCGTAGGAGGGACTAGCGGGGCGCGCAACGAGCAGTACTTC.

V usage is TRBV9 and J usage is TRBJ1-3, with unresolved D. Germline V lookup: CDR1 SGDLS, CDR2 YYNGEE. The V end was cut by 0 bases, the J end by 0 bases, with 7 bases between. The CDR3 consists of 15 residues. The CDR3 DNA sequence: TGTGCCAGCAGCGTAGACCCGACCTCTGGAAACACCATATATTTT. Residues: CASSVDPTSGNTIYF.

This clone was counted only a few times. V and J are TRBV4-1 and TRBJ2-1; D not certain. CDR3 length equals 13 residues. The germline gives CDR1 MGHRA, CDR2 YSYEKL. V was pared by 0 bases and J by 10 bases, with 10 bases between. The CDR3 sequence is CASSQDLGREQFF. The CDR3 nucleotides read TGCGCCAGCAGCCAAGATCTGGGCAGAGAGCAGTTCTTC.

CDR3 protein: CASRVHMENTGELFF. CDR3 bases: TGTGCCAGCAGGGTACATATGGAGAACACCGGGGAGCTGTTTTTT. The chain is built from TRBV2 and TRBJ2-2; D unclear. The V end was cut by 6 bases, the J end by 1 base, with 12 bases between. CDR3 length equals 15 residues. Germline assignment: CDR1 SNHLY and CDR2 FYNNEI.